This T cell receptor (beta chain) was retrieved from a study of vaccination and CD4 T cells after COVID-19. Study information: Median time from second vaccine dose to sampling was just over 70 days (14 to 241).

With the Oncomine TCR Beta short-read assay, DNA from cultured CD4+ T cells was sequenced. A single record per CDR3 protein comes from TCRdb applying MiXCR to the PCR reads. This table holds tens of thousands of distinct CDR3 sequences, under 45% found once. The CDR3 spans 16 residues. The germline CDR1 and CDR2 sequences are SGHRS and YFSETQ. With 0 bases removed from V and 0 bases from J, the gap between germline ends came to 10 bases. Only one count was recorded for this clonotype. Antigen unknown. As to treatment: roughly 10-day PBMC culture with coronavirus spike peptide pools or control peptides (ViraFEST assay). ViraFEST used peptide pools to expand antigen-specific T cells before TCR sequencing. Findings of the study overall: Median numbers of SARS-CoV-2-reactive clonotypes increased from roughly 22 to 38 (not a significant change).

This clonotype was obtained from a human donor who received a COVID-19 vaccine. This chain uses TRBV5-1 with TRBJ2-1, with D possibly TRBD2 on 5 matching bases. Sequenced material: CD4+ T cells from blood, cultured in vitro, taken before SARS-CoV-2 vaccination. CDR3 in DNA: TGCGCCAGCAGCTTGGGGACGGGAAGCTCCTACAATGAGCAGTTCTTC. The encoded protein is CASSLGTGSSYNEQFF.